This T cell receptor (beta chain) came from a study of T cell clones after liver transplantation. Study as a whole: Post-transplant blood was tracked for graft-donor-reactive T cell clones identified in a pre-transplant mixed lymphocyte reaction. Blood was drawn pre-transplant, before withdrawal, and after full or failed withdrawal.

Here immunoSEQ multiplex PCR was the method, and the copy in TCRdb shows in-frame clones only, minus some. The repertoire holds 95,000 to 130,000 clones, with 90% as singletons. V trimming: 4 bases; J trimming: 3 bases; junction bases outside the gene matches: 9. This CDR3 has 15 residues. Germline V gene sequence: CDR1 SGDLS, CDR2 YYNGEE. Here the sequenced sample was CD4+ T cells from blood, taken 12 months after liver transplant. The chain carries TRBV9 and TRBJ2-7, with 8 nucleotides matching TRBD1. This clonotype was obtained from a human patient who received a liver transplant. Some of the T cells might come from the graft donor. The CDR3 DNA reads TGTGCCAGCAGCCCGTTCCAGGACAGGGACTACGAGCAGTACTTC. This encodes CASSPFQDRDYEQYF.